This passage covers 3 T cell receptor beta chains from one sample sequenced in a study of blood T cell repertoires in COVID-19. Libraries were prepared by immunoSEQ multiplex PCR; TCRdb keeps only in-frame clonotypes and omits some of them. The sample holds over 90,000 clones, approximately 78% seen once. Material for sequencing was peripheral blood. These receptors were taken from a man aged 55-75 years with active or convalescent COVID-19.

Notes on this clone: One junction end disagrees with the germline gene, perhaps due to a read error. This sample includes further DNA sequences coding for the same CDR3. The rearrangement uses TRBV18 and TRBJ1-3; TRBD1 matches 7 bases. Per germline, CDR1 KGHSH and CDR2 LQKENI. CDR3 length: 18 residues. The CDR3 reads CASSPQPATGYAGNTIYF. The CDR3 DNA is TGTGCCAGCTCACCCCAGCCTGCGACAGGGTACGCCGGAAACACTATATATTTT.

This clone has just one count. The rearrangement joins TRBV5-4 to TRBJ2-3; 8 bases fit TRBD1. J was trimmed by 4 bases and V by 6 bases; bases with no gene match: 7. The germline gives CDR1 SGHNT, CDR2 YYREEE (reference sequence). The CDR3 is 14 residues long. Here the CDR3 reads CASTNSRGPDTQYF. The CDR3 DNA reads TGTGCCAGCACCAATTCCAGGGGGCCAGATACGCAGTATTTT.

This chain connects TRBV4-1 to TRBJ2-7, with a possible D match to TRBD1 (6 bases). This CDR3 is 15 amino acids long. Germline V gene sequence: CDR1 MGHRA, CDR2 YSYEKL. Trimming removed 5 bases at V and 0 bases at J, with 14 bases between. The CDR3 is CASSSTPGVSYEQYF. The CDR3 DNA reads TGCGCCAGCAGCTCAACGCCAGGGGTCTCCTACGAGCAGTACTTC.